The 2 T cell receptor beta chains below all came from one sample that was sequenced in a study of blood T cell repertoires in COVID-19. Repertoires were generated with immunoSEQ multiplex PCR, while TCRdb's copy carries only in-frame clones and drops some. The sample consists of 25,000 to 35,000 clones, roughly 88% of them appearing once. The source material was peripheral blood. The receptors stem from a man aged 55 to 70 with COVID-19, enrolled during active disease.

The rearrangement links TRBV28 to TRBJ2-1; TRBD2 matches at 12 bases. From germline, CDR1 is MDHEN and CDR2 SYDVKM. There are 16 residues in the CDR3. V lost 7 bases to trimming and J lost 1 base; unmatched junction nucleotides: 5. CDR3 DNA: TGTGCCAGCAACCCCCTAGCGGGAGGGTCCTACAATGAGCAGTTCTTC. It yields the protein CASNPLAGGSYNEQFF.

The chain employs TRBV2 and TRBJ1-1, with D unclear. This CDR3 is 12 amino acids long. Trimming took off 0 bases at V and 7 bases at J, with 6 bases between the two ends. Germline V gene lookup returns CDR1 SNHLY and CDR2 FYNNEI. In DNA, the CDR3 is TGTGCCAGCAGTGAAGCGTGGAGTGAAGCTTTCTTT. Its translation: CASSEAWSEAFF.